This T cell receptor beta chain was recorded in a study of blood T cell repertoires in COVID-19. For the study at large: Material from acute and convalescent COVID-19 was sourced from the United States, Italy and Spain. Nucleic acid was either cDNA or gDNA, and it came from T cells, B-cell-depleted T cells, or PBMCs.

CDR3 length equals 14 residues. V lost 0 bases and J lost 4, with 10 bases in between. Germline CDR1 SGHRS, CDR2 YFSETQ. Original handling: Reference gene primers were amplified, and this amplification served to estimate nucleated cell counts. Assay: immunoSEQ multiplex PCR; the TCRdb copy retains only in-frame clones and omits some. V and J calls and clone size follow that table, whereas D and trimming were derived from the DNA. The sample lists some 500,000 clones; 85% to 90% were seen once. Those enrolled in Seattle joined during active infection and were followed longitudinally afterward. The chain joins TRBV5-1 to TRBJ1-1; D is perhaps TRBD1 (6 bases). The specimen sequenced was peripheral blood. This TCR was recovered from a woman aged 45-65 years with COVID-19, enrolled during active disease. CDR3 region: CASSLGGRGTEAFF. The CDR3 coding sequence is TGCGCCAGCAGCTTGGGGGGCAGGGGCACTGAAGCTTTCTTT.